Shown below are 9 T cell receptor beta chains from a single sample sequenced in a study of blood T cells in healthy people across ages. Then a second PCR, running roughly 7 to 12 cycles, was carried out with a sample-barcoded 5' primer and a J-beta primer mix. TCRdb independently ran MiXCR on the 5' RACE reads; one entry per CDR3 protein. In the table there are fewer than 900,000 distinct CDR3 sequences, 49% of which are singletons. The sequencing sample was made of blood. Source of these receptors: a woman aged 55-70 years in good health.

V usage is TRBV28 and J usage is TRBJ2-7; D may be TRBD2 (7 bases). The CDR3 is 14 residues long. V was shortened by 6 bases and J by 5 bases, with 17 bases between the two germline ends. Germline CDR1 reads MDHEN; CDR2 reads SYDVKM. The CDR3, as DNA: TGTGCCAGCAGCCAAGGGGGGGAGAACGACGAGCAGTACTTC. It codes for CASSQGGENDEQYF.

Regarding this clonotype: A much bigger clone sits one base away, suggesting this may be a read error. V gene TRBV7-2 combines with J gene TRBJ2-7; D perhaps matches TRBD2 (6 bases). V was pared by 1 base and J by 7 bases, with 20 bases between. The CDR3 runs to 16 residues. Germline V gives CDR1 SGHTA, CDR2 FQGNSA. The CDR3 DNA sequence: TGTGCCAGCAGCTTAGACGGGAGAGCATCCTACAATGAGCAGTACTTC. Translating it yields CASSLDGRASYNEQYF.

The chain joins TRBV5-5 to TRBJ1-2; D might be TRBD1 (6 bases). The CDR3 is 12 residues long. The germline CDR1 and CDR2 sequences are SGHKS and YYEKEE (reference sequence). Between the trimmed V and J ends, which lost 5 bases and 6 bases, there was a span of 11 bases. CDR3 DNA: TGTGCCAGCAGTTACAGGGCCAATGGCTACACCTTC. Translation: CASSYRANGYTF.

The chain recombines TRBV4-3 with TRBJ1-1; D is possibly TRBD1 (6 bases). Trimming took 5 bases from V and 1 from J, leaving 14 bases between them. Germline-derived CDR1 and CDR2 are LGHNA and YSLEER. The CDR3 is made up of 15 amino acids. The CDR3 sequence: CASSSFRTENTEAFF. DNA for the CDR3: TGCGCCAGCAGCTCTTTCCGGACAGAGAACACTGAAGCTTTCTTT.

This sequence joins TRBV11-2 and TRBJ2-1; 8 bases match TRBD2. This CDR3 has 16 amino acids. V lost 6 bases, J lost 7 bases, and 14 bases stayed unmatched. Looked up from germline, CDR1 is SGHAT and CDR2 is FQNNGV. In DNA, the CDR3 is TGTGCCAGCAGGGCCGGGGTAGCGGGATACGTGAATGAGCAGTTCTTC. This gives the protein CASRAGVAGYVNEQFF.

At least ten counts were recorded for this clonotype. The chain employs TRBV29-1 and TRBJ2-5; perhaps TRBD2 as D (6 bases). Germline loops: CDR1 SQVTM, CDR2 ANQGSEA. The CDR3 runs 12 residues. Trimming took 5 bases from V and 5 from J, leaving 12 bases between them. CDR3 loop: CSVYGGGETQYF. Here the CDR3 DNA reads TGCAGCGTTTATGGTGGAGGGGAGACCCAGTACTTC.

The chain is built from TRBV9 and TRBJ2-1; 10 bases map to TRBD2. This CDR3 comprises 17 residues. V lost 0 bases to trimming and J lost 8 bases; unmatched junction nucleotides: 11. Germline-derived CDR1 and CDR2 are SGDLS and YYNGEE. Here the CDR3 reads CASSVDWSSGSFDEQFF. DNA for the CDR3: TGTGCCAGCAGCGTAGATTGGTCTAGCGGGAGTTTCGATGAGCAGTTCTTC.

The chain joins TRBV28 to TRBJ2-4; 7 bases agree with TRBD2. Germline V gene lookup returns CDR1 MDHEN and CDR2 SYDVKM. This CDR3 region has 15 residues. The V segment lost 4 bases and the J segment 5 bases; nucleotides outside the gene matches: 8. The CDR3 spells CASSSPGLGENIQYF. As DNA, the CDR3 is TGTGCCAGCAGTTCGCCCGGACTAGGCGAAAACATTCAGTACTTC.

V usage is TRBV9 and J usage is TRBJ2-7, with 7 bases identical to TRBD1. Trimming removed 4 bases from V and 2 bases from J; junction bases left unmatched: 6. The CDR3 contains 14 residues. Germline CDR1 and CDR2: SGDLS and YYNGEE. Here the CDR3 reads CASSSRDSTYEQYF. In DNA form, the CDR3 reads TGTGCCAGCAGCTCCCGGGACAGCACCTACGAGCAGTACTTC.